This section outlines one TCR beta chain sequence together with its context. The data are from a study of CD4+ T cells in melanoma. Profiled with immunoSEQ multiplex PCR; TCRdb holds only in-frame clones, not every one. The sample includes approximately 110,000 clones, around 92% of them seen just once. Germline trimming cut 5 bases from V and 3 bases from J; bases unmatched to any gene: 8. This CDR3 has 16 amino acids. CDR1 and CDR2 from the germline V gene are LNHNV and YYDKDF (reference sequence). The source of this sequence is a human donor with melanoma. The specimen sequenced was peripheral blood. This chain links TRBV15 with TRBJ2-5, with 11 bases lining up with TRBD2. The chain's CDR3 is CATSRLALAGEETQYF. The CDR3, as DNA: TGTGCCACCAGCCGCTTGGCACTAGCGGGAGAAGAGACCCAGTACTTC. Combining the CDR3 with reference TRBV15 and TRBJ2-5 gives the whole variable domain DAMVIQNPRYQVTQFGKPVTLSCSQTLNHNVMYWYQQKSSQAPKLLFHYYDKDFNNEADTPDNFQSRRPNTSFCFLDIRSPGLGDTAMYLCATSRLALAGEETQYFGPGTRLLVL.